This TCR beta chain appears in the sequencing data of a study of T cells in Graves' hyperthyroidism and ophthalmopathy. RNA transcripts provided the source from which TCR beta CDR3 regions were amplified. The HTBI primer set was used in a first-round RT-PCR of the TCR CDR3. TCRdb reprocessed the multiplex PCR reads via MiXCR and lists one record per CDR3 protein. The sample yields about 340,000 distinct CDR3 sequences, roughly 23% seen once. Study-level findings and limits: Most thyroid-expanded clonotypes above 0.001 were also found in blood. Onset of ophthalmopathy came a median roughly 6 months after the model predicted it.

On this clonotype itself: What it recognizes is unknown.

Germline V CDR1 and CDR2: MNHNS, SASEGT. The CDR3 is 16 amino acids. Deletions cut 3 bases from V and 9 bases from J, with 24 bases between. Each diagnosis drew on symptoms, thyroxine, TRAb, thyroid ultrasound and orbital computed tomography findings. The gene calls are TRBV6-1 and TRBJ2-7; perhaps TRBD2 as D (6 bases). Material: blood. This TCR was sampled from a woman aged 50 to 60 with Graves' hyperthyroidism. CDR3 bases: TGTGCCAGCAGTGACGGAGGGGCACGGGTACCAATCCGGCAGTACTTC. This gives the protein CASSDGGARVPIRQYF.